The clone carrying this T cell receptor beta chain was detected many times. Its specificity is unknown. Unique molecular identifiers were present on cDNA, and template switching added a universal primer site. MiXCR, run by TCRdb on the 5' RACE reads, gives a single entry per CDR3 protein. The sample includes 240,000 or so distinct CDR3 sequences, 5.5% to 7% of them seen just once. This entry is derived from a study of identical twins. V lost 3 bases to trimming and J lost 9 bases, with 18 bases between them. The CDR3 has 14 residues. Germline CDR1 and CDR2: DFQATT and SNEGSKA (reference sequence). Whole-study results and caveats: Those out-of-frame alpha sequences shared by twins showed an excess of low generation probability. Models underestimated how often monozygotic twins shared out-of-frame TCR alpha.

The sample also formed part of further work on yellow fever vaccine responses in identical twins.

This sequence originates from a woman aged 18-30 years in good health. The rearrangement joins TRBV20-1 to TRBJ2-4; a possible D gene is TRBD1 (5 bases). The sequencing input was memory (CD45RO+) T cells sorted from blood. This CDR3 is CSASQGVFSGIQYF. The CDR3, as DNA: TGCAGTGCTAGTCAGGGCGTGTTCAGTGGCATTCAGTACTTC.